This passage covers 5 T cell receptor beta chains from one sample sequenced in a study of blood T cell repertoires in COVID-19. Sequencing used immunoSEQ multiplex PCR; TCRdb keeps in-frame clones, though not all of them. This sample yields some 150,000 clones, of which approximately 82% are seen a single time; 3.5% to 4% belongs to the top ten. The sample consisted of PBMCs or T cells enriched from blood (not recorded which). These receptors were collected from a woman aged 50 to 65 in a cohort exposed to, infected with or recovered from COVID-19 (not recorded which).

The count of this clone is one. The chain couples TRBV23-1 to TRBJ2-1; 7 nucleotides align to TRBD1. TRBV23-1 is classed as an ORF, of uncertain function. The CDR3 spans 16 residues. V lost 2 bases and J lost 7; bases outside the gene matches: 11. The CDR3: CASSQQPRDRRNEQFF. The CDR3 coding sequence is TGCGCCAGCAGTCAACAACCCCGGGACAGAAGAAATGAGCAGTTCTTC.

Only a few counts were recorded for this clone. The rearrangement joins TRBV4-2 to TRBJ2-7, with 8 bases identical to TRBD1. Germline lookup yields CDR1 LGHNA and CDR2 YNFKEQ. CDR3 length: 13 amino acids. With 4 bases clipped from V and 5 bases from J, the junction kept 4 bases outside the gene matches. The CDR3 spells CASSRQGPDEQYF. CDR3 DNA sequence: TGTGCCAGCAGCCGACAGGGGCCAGACGAGCAGTACTTC.

The chain is built from TRBV11-2 and TRBJ2-1; maybe TRBD2 (5 bases). V was cut by 3 bases and J by 6 bases, with 12 bases left in between. The CDR3 runs to 14 residues. CDR1 and CDR2 from the germline V gene are SGHAT and FQNNGV. CDR3 bases: TGTGCCAGCAGCTTGGGAGCATGGGGCAATGAGCAGTTCTTC. Protein: CASSLGAWGNEQFF.

This clone was counted a few times. The chain is built from TRBV18 and TRBJ1-3; weak D call: TRBD1 (6 bases). Germline values: CDR1 KGHSH, CDR2 LQKENI. Trimming took off 4 bases at V and 4 bases at J, with 17 bases between the two ends. The CDR3 spans 16 residues. The CDR3 DNA reads as TGTGCCAGCTCACTCCGTGGACAGCCTGCGGGAAACACCATATATTTT. It translates to CASSLRGQPAGNTIYF.

The rearrangement uses TRBV18 and TRBJ2-3; TRBD2 matches 11 bases. J gave up 5 bases and V 5 bases, and 3 bases lay outside the gene matches. The germline gives CDR1 KGHSH, CDR2 LQKENI. This CDR3 region has 14 residues. CDR3: CASSGTSGKDTQYF. The CDR3 region has the DNA TGTGCCAGCTCAGGGACTAGCGGCAAAGATACGCAGTATTTT.